This paragraph covers one TCR beta chain sequence. The antigen is unknown. Donors in the study were healthy people who gave bone marrow. This sample stems from a study of cytomegalovirus exposure and HLA in healthy donors. 13 Jbeta primers and 60 Vbeta primers were used for the PCR. Profiling relied on immunoSEQ multiplex PCR, and the TCRdb table lists in-frame clones only, not all of them. The sample has about 91,000 clones, more than 75% seen once. Findings and limits, study-wide: A later analysis showed HLA-associated TCR beta chains outstripping equally common others in clonal expansion. TCR beta V- and J-gene trimming was later associated with a missense DCLRE1C variant.

The receptor's source is a man aged 25 to 40 in good health and CMV-seropositive. The sample taken for sequencing was PBMCs.

The CDR3 DNA follows: TGCGCCAGCAGCCCCGACAGGGGGCTCCACGAGCAGTACTTC. Residues: CASSPDRGLHEQYF. The chain is built from TRBV4-1 and TRBJ2-7, with 10 bases identical to TRBD1. With 4 bases clipped from V and 5 bases from J, the junction kept 5 bases outside the gene matches. The CDR3 length is 14 residues. CDR1 is MGHRA, CDR2 YSYEKL, per germline.